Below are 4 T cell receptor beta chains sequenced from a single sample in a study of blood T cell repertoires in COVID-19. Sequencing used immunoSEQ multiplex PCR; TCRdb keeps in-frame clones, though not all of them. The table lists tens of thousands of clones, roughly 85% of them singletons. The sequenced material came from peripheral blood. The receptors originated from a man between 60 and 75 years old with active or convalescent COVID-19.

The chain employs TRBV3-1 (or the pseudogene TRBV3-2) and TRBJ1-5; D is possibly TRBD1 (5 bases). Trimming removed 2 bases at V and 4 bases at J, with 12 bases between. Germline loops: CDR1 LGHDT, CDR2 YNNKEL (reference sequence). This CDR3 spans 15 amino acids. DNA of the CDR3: TGTGCCAGCAGCCAAACCCAGGGAGGTAATCAGCCCCAGCATTTT. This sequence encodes CASSQTQGGNQPQHF.

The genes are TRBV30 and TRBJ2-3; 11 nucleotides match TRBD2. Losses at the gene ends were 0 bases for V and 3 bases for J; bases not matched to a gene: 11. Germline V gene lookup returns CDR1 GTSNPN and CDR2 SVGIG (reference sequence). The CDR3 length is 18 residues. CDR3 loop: CAWSVGLAGGGKTDTQYF. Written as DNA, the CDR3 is TGTGCCTGGAGTGTAGGCCTAGCGGGGGGAGGAAAAACAGATACGCAGTATTTT. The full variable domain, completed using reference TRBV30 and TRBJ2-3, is SQTIHQWPATLVQPVGSPLSLECTVEGTSNPNLYWYRQAAGRGLQLLFYSVGIGQISSEVPQNLSASRPQDRQFILSSKKLLLSDSGFYLCAWSVGLAGGGKTDTQYFGPGTRLTVL.

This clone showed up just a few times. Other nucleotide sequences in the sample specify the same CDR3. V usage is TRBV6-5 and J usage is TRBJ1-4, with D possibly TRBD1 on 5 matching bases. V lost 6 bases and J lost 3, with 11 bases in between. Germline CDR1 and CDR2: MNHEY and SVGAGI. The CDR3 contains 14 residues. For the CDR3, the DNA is TGTGCCAGCAGCCAGGGAACCGCTAATGAAAAACTGTTTTTT. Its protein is CASSQGTANEKLFF.

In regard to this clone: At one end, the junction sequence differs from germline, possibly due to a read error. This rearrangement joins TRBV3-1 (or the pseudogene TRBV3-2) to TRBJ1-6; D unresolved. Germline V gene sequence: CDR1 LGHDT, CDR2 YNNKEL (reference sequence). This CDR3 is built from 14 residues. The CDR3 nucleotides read TGTGTCAGCAGCCAAGAGGAGTTCAATTCACCCCTCCACTTT. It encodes CVSSQEEFNSPLHF.